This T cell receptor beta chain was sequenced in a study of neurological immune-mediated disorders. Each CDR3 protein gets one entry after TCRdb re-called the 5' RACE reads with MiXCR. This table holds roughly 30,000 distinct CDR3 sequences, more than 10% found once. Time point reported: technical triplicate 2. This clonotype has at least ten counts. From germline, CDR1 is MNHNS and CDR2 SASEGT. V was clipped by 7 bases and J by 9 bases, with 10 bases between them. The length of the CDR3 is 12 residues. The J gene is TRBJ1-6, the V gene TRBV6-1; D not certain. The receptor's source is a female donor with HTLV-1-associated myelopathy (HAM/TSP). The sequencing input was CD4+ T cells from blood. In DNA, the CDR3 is TGTGCCAGCACCCCAGTAGGTTCACCCCTCCACTTT. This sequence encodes CASTPVGSPLHF.